This T cell receptor beta chain derives from a study of cytomegalovirus exposure and HLA in healthy donors. Whole-study findings and limits: Associated with HLA alleles at 0.05 false discovery rate in a later analysis were about 17,000 TCR beta sequences. Highly shared variants forming one cluster were likely a sequencing artifact. Some TCR beta chains (more than 150 of them) were listed as cytomegalovirus-associated.

There are 13 residues in the CDR3. Germline V lookup: CDR1 MGHDK, CDR2 SYGVNS. V gave up 4 bases and J gave up 6 bases; unmatched junction bases: 3. This clone was seen only once. Its antigen is as yet unknown. Vbeta (60) and Jbeta (13) primers were used in the PCR. Only in-frame clones appear in the TCRdb table, and some are missing; sequencing was by immunoSEQ multiplex PCR. The repertoire holds about 130,000 clones, with roughly 83% as singletons. What was sequenced was PBMCs. The sequence was obtained from a girl aged 2-10 years in good health and CMV-seronegative. The chain links TRBV25-1 to TRBJ1-5; TRBD1 aligns across 7 bases. Here the CDR3 reads CASSGQGGQPQHF. The CDR3 bases are TGTGCCAGCAGTGGACAGGGAGGTCAGCCCCAGCATTTT.